A selection of T cell receptor beta chains follows, all from one sample in a study of blood T cell repertoires in COVID-19. The repertoire was sequenced with immunoSEQ multiplex PCR; TCRdb's copy has only in-frame clones and lacks some. The sample lists 130,000 to 150,000 clones; about 90% were seen once. Specimen: peripheral blood. The receptors were sampled from a middle-aged man who had recovered from COVID-19. Each CDR3 is given with its conserved first and last residue. D genes are given only for firm matches. Not every row has a clone size; where given, it reads once, few, many or a size class.

>NA|TRBJ2-3|16|TRBD2|TRBV27
TGTGCCAGCTCCCGGGGGGATAGTATAAGCACAGATACGCAGTATTTT
CASSRGDSISTDTQYF
>NA|TRBJ2-5|15|TRBD2|TRBV9
TGTGCCAGCAGCGTAGCGGGGGGGCTTAAAGAGACCCAGTACTTC
CASSVAGGLKETQYF
>NA|TRBJ2-3|16|TRBD2|TRBV27
TGTGCCAGCAGTTCCCTAGCGGGGCTTAGCACAGATACGCAGTATTTT
CASSSLAGLSTDTQYF
>few|TRBJ1-3|14|NA|TRBV9
TGTGCCAGCAGCGAGGGACTCTCTGGAAACACCATATATTTT
CASSEGLSGNTIYF
>few|TRBJ1-6|14|TRBD1|TRBV2
TGTGCCAGCTCCTGGGACAGGGATAATTCACCCCTCCACTTT
CASSWDRDNSPLHF
>NA|TRBJ1-2|15|NA|TRBV7-2
TGTGCCAGCAGCTTAGCGCGGCAAGATAACTATGGCTACACCTTC
CASSLARQDNYGYTF
>NA|TRBJ2-3|16|TRBD1|TRBV9
TGTGCCAGCAGCACCCAGACAGGGGTTAATATATATACGCAGTATTTT
CASSTQTGVNIYTQYF
>NA|TRBJ1-2|14|NA|TRBV11-2
TGTGCCAGCAGCTTGATTAATAGTAACTATGGCTACACCTTC
CASSLINSNYGYTF
>NA|TRBJ2-5|15|NA|TRBV7-6
TGTGCCAGCAGACCACTAACCTCATATCAAGAGACCCAGTACTTC
CASRPLTSYQETQYF
>NA|TRBJ1-1|13|NA|TRBV27
TGTGCCAGCAGTTTATTGGGACACATTGAAGCTTTCTTT
CASSLLGHIEAFF
>NA|TRBJ1-2|15|TRBD1|TRBV7-9
TGTGCCAGCAGCTTTGGACAGGGGCATGTCTATGGCTACACCTTC
CASSFGQGHVYGYTF
>NA|TRBJ1-1|12|NA|TRBV19
TGTGCCAGTAGTATTGCCGGGGTTGAGGCTTTCTTT
CASSIAGVEAFF
>NA|TRBJ2-3|11|NA|TRBV19
TGTGCCAGTGAGTGGTCAGATACGCAGTATTTT
CASEWSDTQYF
>NA|TRBJ1-4|15|NA|TRBV4-3
TGCGCCAGCAGCCCCTCACAGGCTGAAAGGGAAAAACTGTTTTTT
CASSPSQAEREKLFF
>NA|TRBJ1-1|10|NA|TRBV12-3/TRBV12-4
TGTGCCAGCGGAGGGATTGAAGCTTTCTTT
CASGGIEAFF
>NA|TRBJ1-6|12|NA|TRBV2
TGTGCCAGCAGTGACTCAGGTTCACCCCTCCACTTT
CASSDSGSPLHF
>NA|TRBJ1-2|14|NA|TRBV19
TGTGCCAGTAGTCAAGGACAGATTGGGTATGGCTACACCTTC
CASSQGQIGYGYTF
>NA|TRBJ1-3|16|TRBD1|TRBV6-6
TGTGCCAGCAGCAGGGGACAGGCCTTCTCTGGAAACACCATATATTTT
CASSRGQAFSGNTIYF
>NA|TRBJ2-7|12|NA|TRBV2
TGTGCCAGCAGTGTCGCTGAGTACGAGCAGTACTTC
CASSVAEYEQYF
>once|TRBJ2-1|10|NA|TRBV12-3/TRBV12-4
TGTGCCAGCAGTTACACTGAGCAGTTCTTC
CASSYTEQFF
>once|TRBJ2-3|14|NA|TRBV7-3
TGTGCCAGCAGCGGGGGCTCGATCACAGATACGCAGTATTTT
CASSGGSITDTQYF
>NA|TRBJ1-6|14|NA|TRBV6-1
TGTGCCAGCAGTGACGGAGGGGCACTCACCCCCCTCCACTTT
CASSDGGALTPLHF
>NA|TRBJ1-1|15|NA|TRBV19
TGTGCCAGTAGTCGAGTTCCAGGGATGAACACTGAAGCTTTCTTT
CASSRVPGMNTEAFF
>NA|TRBJ2-3|15|TRBD2|TRBV7-9
TGTGCCACCCTGTTAGCGGGGGGGCCGACAGATACGCAGTATTTT
CATLLAGGPTDTQYF
>NA|TRBJ1-5|18|TRBD1|TRBV7-6
TGTGCCAGCAGCTTAGGCGCGACAGGGTGGGATAGCAATCAGCCCCAGCATTTT
CASSLGATGWDSNQPQHF
>NA|TRBJ2-3|12|NA|TRBV12-5
TGTGCTAGTCGAGGGAACACAGATACGCAGTATTTT
CASRGNTDTQYF
>NA|TRBJ1-2|12|NA|TRBV19
TGTGCCAGTACCTCACAGGGATATGGCTACACCTTC
CASTSQGYGYTF
>NA|TRBJ1-4|17|NA|TRBV6-2/TRBV6-3
TGTGCCAGCAGTTACCTTGCGGCATTCACGAGGAATGAAAAACTGTTTTTT
CASSYLAAFTRNEKLFF
>NA|TRBJ2-7|14|NA|TRBV10-3
TGTGCCATCAGTGGACAGGATAACTCCTACGAGCAGTACTTC
CAISGQDNSYEQYF
>NA|TRBJ2-5|14|NA|TRBV7-9
TGTGCCAGCAGCTTAGTCCCGGGTCTGGAGACCCAGTACTTC
CASSLVPGLETQYF
>NA|TRBJ2-3|17|TRBD2|TRBV6-2/TRBV6-3
TGTGCCAGCAGTTACCCCGGAGCGGGGGCGCACACAGATACGCAGTATTTT
CASSYPGAGAHTDTQYF
>few|TRBJ1-3|16|NA|TRBV6-2/TRBV6-3
TGTGCCAGCAGTTACGATAATTGGAGCTCTGGAAACACCATATATTTT
CASSYDNWSSGNTIYF
>NA|TRBJ1-5|17|TRBD1|TRBV7-2
TGTGCCAGCAGCCTCACCTCAGGACAGGGTTGGGATCAGCCCCAGCATTTT
CASSLTSGQGWDQPQHF
>few|TRBJ1-5|16|TRBD1|TRBV5-4
TGTGCCAGCAGCTGGAAGGGGACAGGGCCGGGTCAGCCCCAGCATTTT
CASSWKGTGPGQPQHF
>NA|TRBJ2-7|12|NA|TRBV12-3/TRBV12-4
TGTGCCAGCAGTCTACGTCCCTACGAGCAGTACTTC
CASSLRPYEQYF
>NA|TRBJ2-4|16|NA|TRBV4-1
TGCGCCAGCAGCCAACCTCGTACAGGGGCCAAAAACATTCAGTACTTC
CASSQPRTGAKNIQYF
>NA|TRBJ2-5|13|TRBD1|TRBV10-3
TGTGCCATCGGAGACAGGGGACGGGAGACCCAGTACTTC
CAIGDRGRETQYF
>NA|TRBJ2-7|16|NA|TRBV18
TGTGCCAGCTCACCAAGGAGCGGGTCTATCTCCTACGAGCAGTACTTC
CASSPRSGSISYEQYF
>once|TRBJ2-5|13|TRBD1|TRBV4-1
TGCGCCAGCAGAGGACAGGGCCAAGAGACCCAGTACTTC
CASRGQGQETQYF
>NA|TRBJ1-5|14|NA|TRBV7-2
TGTGCCAGCAGTCAATATCAGGCGAATCAGCCCCAGCATTTT
CASSQYQANQPQHF
>many|TRBJ2-2|16|TRBD1|TRBV19
TGTGCCAGTAGCCCTCGCGGGACAGGGAACACCGGGGAGCTGTTTTTT
CASSPRGTGNTGELFF
>NA|TRBJ2-3|16|NA|TRBV10-3
TGTGCCATCAGTGAGTCTGGCGCGGGGCCCACAGATACGCAGTATTTT
CAISESGAGPTDTQYF
>NA|TRBJ1-2|13|TRBD1|TRBV6-5
TGTGCCAGCACTGTCAGGGGGCGAGATGGCTACACCTTC
CASTVRGRDGYTF
>few|TRBJ1-1|16|TRBD1|TRBV6-2/TRBV6-3
TGTGCCAGCAGTTACTCATTACAGGGGATGAACACTGAAGCTTTCTTT
CASSYSLQGMNTEAFF
>NA|TRBJ1-1|14|TRBD1|TRBV6-6
TGTGCCAGCAGTTACGACAGGGCGGGCACTGAAGCTTTCTTT
CASSYDRAGTEAFF
>NA|TRBJ2-5|14|NA|TRBV19
TGTGCCAGTAGTTTAAACACAGGGCCAGAGACCCAGTACTTC
CASSLNTGPETQYF
>NA|TRBJ1-4|18|TRBD1|TRBV28
TGTGCCAGCAGTAAAACGGGACAGGGGGCGGGAACTAATGAAAAACTGTTTTTT
CASSKTGQGAGTNEKLFF
>NA|TRBJ2-1|14|NA|TRBV7-8
TGTGCCAGCAGCTCAACGACTAGACTCAATGAGCAGTTCTTC
CASSSTTRLNEQFF
>once|TRBJ2-7|13|TRBD1|TRBV28
TGTGCCAGCAGTCCCCCGGGGACAGGGGAGCAGTACTTC
CASSPPGTGEQYF